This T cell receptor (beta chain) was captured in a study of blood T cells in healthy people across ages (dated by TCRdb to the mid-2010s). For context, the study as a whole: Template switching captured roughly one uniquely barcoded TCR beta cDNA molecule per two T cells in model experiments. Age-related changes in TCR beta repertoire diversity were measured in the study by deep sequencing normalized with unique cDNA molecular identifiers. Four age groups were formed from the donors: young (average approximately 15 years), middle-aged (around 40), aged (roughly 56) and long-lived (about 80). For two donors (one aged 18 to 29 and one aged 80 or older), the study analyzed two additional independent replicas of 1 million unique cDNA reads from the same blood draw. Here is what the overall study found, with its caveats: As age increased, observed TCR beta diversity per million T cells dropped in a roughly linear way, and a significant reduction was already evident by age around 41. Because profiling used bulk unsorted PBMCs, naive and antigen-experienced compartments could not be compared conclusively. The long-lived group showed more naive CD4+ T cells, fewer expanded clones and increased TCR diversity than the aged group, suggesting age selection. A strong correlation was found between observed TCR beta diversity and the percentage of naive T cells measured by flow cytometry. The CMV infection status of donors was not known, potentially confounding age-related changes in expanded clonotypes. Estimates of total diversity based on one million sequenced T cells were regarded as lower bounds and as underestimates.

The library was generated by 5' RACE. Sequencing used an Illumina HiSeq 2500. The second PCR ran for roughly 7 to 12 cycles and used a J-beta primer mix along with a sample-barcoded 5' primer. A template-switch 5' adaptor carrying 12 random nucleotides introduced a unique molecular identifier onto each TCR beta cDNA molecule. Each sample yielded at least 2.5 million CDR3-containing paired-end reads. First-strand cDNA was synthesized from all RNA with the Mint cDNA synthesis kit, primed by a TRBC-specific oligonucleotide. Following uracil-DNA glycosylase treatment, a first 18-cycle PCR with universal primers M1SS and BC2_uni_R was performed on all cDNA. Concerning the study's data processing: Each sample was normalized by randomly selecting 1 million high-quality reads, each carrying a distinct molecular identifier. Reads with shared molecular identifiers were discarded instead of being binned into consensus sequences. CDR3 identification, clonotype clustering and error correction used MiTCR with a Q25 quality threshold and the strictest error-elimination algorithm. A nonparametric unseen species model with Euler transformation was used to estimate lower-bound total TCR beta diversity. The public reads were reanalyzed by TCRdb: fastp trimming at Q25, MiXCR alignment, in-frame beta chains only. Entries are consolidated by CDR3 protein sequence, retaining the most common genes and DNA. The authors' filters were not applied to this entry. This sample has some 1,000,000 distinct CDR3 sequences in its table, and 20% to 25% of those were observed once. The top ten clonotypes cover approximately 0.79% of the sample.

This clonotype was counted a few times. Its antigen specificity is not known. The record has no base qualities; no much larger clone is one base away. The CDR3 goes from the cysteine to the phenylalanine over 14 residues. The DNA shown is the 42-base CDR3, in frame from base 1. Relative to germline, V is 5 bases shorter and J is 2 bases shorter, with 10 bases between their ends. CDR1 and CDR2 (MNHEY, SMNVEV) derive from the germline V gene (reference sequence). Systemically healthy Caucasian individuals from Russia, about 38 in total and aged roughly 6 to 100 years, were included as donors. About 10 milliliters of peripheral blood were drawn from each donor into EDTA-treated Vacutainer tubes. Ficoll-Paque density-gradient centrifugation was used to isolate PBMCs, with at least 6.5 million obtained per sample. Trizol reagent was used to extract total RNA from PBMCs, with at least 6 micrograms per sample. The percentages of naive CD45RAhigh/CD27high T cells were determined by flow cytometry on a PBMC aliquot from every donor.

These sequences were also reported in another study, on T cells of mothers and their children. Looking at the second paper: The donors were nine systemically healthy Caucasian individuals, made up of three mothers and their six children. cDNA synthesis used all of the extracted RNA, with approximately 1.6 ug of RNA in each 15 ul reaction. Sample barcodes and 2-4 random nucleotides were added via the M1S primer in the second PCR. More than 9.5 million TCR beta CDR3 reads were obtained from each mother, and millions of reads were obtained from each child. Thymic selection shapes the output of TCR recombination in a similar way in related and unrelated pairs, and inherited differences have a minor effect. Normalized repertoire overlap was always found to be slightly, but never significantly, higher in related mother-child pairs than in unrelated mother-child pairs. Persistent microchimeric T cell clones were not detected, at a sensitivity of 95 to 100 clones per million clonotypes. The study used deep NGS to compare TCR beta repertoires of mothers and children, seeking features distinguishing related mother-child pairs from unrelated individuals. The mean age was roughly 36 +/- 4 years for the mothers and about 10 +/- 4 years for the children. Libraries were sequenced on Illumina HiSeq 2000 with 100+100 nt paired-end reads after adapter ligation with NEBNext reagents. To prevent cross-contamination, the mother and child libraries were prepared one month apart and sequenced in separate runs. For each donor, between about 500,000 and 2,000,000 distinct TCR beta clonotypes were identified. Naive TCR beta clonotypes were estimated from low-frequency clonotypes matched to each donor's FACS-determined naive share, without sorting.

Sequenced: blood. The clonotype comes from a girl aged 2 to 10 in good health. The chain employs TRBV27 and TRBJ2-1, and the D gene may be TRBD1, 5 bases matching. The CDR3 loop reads CASSADSPYNEQFF. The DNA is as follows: TGTGCCAGCAGTGCCGACAGCCCCTACAATGAGCAGTTCTTC.